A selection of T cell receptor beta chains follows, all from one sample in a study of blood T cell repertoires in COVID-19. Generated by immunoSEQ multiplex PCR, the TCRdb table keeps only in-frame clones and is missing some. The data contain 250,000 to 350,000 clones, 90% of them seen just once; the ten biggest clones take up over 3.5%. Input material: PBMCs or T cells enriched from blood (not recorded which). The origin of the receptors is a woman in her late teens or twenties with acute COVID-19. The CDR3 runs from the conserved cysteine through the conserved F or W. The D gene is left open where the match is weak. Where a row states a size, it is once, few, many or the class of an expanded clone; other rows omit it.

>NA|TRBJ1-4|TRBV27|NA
TGTGCCAGCAGTTTCAGCGGGGCCCAACTACTGTTTTTT
CASSFSGAQLLFF
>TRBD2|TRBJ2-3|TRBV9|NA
TGTGCCAGCAGCGTAGTTAGCGGGAGCAACACAGATACGCAGTATTTT
CASSVVSGSNTDTQYF
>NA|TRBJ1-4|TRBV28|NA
TGTGCCAGCAGTTTTTTCGGGACAACTAATGAAAAACTGTTTTTT
CASSFFGTTNEKLFF
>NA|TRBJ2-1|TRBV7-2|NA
TGTGCCAGCAGCTTAGGGCTAGCAAGTACTGAGCAGTTCTTC
CASSLGLASTEQFF
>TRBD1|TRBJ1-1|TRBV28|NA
TGTGCCAGCAGTTTGGGGTTAAGGACAGGGTGGGGCACTGAAGCTTTCTTT
CASSLGLRTGWGTEAFF
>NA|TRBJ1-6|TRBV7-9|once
TGTGCCAGCAGCTTAGCTCCTGGCGGGCCCCGTTCACCCCTCCACTTT
CASSLAPGGPRSPLHF
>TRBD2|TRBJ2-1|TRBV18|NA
TGTGCCAGCTCGCTCACGACTAGCGGGAGTACCCTCAATGAGCAGTTCTTC
CASSLTTSGSTLNEQFF
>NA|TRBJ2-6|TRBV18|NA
TGTGCCAGCTCACCACCGAACAGCATCTCTGGGGCCAACGTCCTGACTTTC
CASSPPNSISGANVLTF
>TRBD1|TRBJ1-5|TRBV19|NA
TGTGCCAGTAGTGACCCGGGACAGAGTCAGGCCCAGCATTTT
CASSDPGQSQAQHF
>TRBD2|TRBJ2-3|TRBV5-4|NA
TGTGCCAGCAGCCGAACTAGCGGGAGTCTCACAGATACGCAGTATTTT
CASSRTSGSLTDTQYF